This T cell receptor (beta chain) was captured in a study of blood T cell repertoires in COVID-19. The overall study: Acute and convalescent COVID-19 samples came from the United States, Italy and Spain. Sample material is recorded as cDNA or gDNA derived from T cells, B-cell-depleted T cells, or PBMCs.

Per the original data handling: Estimated nucleated cell counts came from reference gene primer amplification. Clones were sequenced by immunoSEQ multiplex PCR, and TCRdb holds only the in-frame ones, with some missing. The DNA was the basis for D and trimming; V, J and clone size are from that table. Among 220,000 or so clones, roughly 80% were seen once, and the ten largest hold approximately 8%. Seattle patient enrollment occurred during active infection, with longitudinal follow-up thereafter. After removal of 6 bases from V and 5 bases from J, the junction contained 8 bases not matched to a gene. Germline loops: CDR1 LNHDA, CDR2 SQIVND (reference sequence). This CDR3 region has 14 residues.

This TCR derives from a woman aged 80 or over with COVID-19, enrolled during active disease. The gene calls are TRBV19 and TRBJ2-3; 7 bases are a match to TRBD1. Material: peripheral blood. Written as DNA, the CDR3 is TGTGCCAGTAGCCGTACAGGGGATGGAGATACGCAGTATTTT. This translates into CASSRTGDGDTQYF.